This T cell receptor beta chain was identified during a study of CD8 T cells in Susac syndrome. Trimming took off 0 bases at V and 2 bases at J, with 8 bases between the two ends. In germline, CDR1 is LNHNV, CDR2 YYDKDF (reference sequence). This CDR3 has 14 amino acids. Reverse transcription used about 0.5 to 1 ug RNA and random hexamers. TCRdb recomputed calls from the immunoSEQ multiplex PCR reads with MiXCR, one row per CDR3 protein. This table holds over 95,000 distinct CDR3 sequences, about 93% found once. The rearrangement links TRBV15 to TRBJ2-7, with TRBD1 as a possible D gene (5 bases). The receptor comes from a human donor in good health. What was sequenced was CD4+ T cells from PBMCs. Here the CDR3 reads CATSRDRGPYEQYF. The DNA for the CDR3 is TGTGCCACCAGCAGAGATAGGGGCCCCTACGAGCAGTACTTC.